The 27 T cell receptor beta chains listed next were all sequenced from one sample in a study of cytomegalovirus exposure and HLA in healthy donors. Clones were sequenced by immunoSEQ multiplex PCR, and TCRdb holds only the in-frame ones, with some missing. The sample has over 100,000 clones, roughly nine tenths seen once. Sample: PBMCs. The receptor source for this set is a woman younger than 30 in good health and CMV-seronegative.

The chain carries TRBV18 and TRBJ1-5; 7 nucleotides agree with TRBD1. The V gene end was trimmed by 6 bases and the J gene end by 0 bases; junction bases not matched to a gene: 5. This CDR3 has 15 residues. Germline loops: CDR1 KGHSH, CDR2 LQKENI. This chain's CDR3 is CASSPTGNSNQPQHF. In nucleotides, the CDR3 is TGTGCCAGCTCCCCGACAGGGAATAGCAATCAGCCCCAGCATTTT. The full variable domain, completed using reference TRBV18 and TRBJ1-5, is NAGVMQNPRHLVRRRGQEARLRCSPMKGHSHVYWYRQLPEEGLKFMVYLQKENIIDESGMPKERFSAEFPKEGPSILRIQQVVRGDSAAYFCASSPTGNSNQPQHFGDGTRLSIL.

J is TRBJ1-2 and V is TRBV5-1, with D possibly matching TRBD1 (5 bases). The ends were cut back, 7 bases at V and 4 bases at J, with 14 bases in the middle. CDR3 length: 13 residues. The germline gives CDR1 SGHRS, CDR2 YFSETQ. CDR3 protein: CASGQGGSYGYTF. The DNA for the CDR3 is TGCGCCAGCGGGCAGGGAGGATCCTATGGCTACACCTTC.

This sequence joins TRBV5-6 and TRBJ2-7, with D possibly TRBD1 on 6 matching bases. Per germline, CDR1 SGHDT and CDR2 YYEEEE. This CDR3 comprises 14 residues. Trimming stripped 5 bases from V and 2 bases from J, with 14 bases between. The CDR3 region is CASRRTGRTYEQYF. CDR3 nucleotide sequence: TGTGCCAGCAGGCGAACAGGGCGGACCTACGAGCAGTACTTC.

There are a few counts of this clone. This chain connects TRBV5-1 to TRBJ1-2; the D gene is possibly TRBD1 (6 bases). Germline lookup yields CDR1 SGHRS and CDR2 YFSETQ. The ends were cut back, 4 bases at V and 6 bases at J, with 22 bases in the middle. The CDR3 has 16 residues. This CDR3 reads CASSVGDWAGVNGYTF. The CDR3, as DNA: TGCGCCAGCAGCGTAGGAGATTGGGCAGGGGTTAATGGCTACACCTTC.

V is TRBV6-1 and J is TRBJ2-1, with 8 bases fitting TRBD2. J gave up 4 bases and V 2 bases, and 7 bases lay outside the gene matches. The CDR3 totals 16 residues. The germline gives CDR1 MNHNS, CDR2 SASEGT. The CDR3 sequence is CASSERVAGLYNEQFF. For the CDR3, the DNA is TGTGCCAGCAGTGAAAGGGTAGCGGGGTTGTACAATGAGCAGTTCTTC.

V is TRBV27 and J is TRBJ2-1; unclear D gene. The CDR3 is 13 residues long. Germline CDR1 MNHEY, CDR2 SMNVEV (reference sequence). The V and J ends lost 3 bases and 9 bases respectively, with 12 bases between them. Here the CDR3 DNA reads TGTGCCAGCAGTTTCGGTCGACTCCCTGAGCAGTTCTTC. This codes for CASSFGRLPEQFF.

The rearrangement links TRBV10-3 to TRBJ1-3; the D gene is possibly TRBD1 (6 bases). CDR3 length equals 14 residues. Germline lookup yields CDR1 ENHRY and CDR2 SYGVKD. V dropped 8 bases and J dropped 7 bases, with 18 bases sitting between them. This chain's CDR3 is CAIGAGASRNTIYF. DNA of the CDR3: TGTGCCATCGGCGCAGGGGCTTCGAGGAACACCATATATTTT.

The chain employs TRBV5-1 and TRBJ1-2, with a possible D match to TRBD1 (6 bases). The CDR3 is 14 residues long. V was shortened by 2 bases and J by 7 bases, with 15 bases between the two germline ends. The germline V gene encodes CDR1 SGHRS and CDR2 YFSETQ. The CDR3 spells CASSFTEGERGYTF. DNA of the CDR3: TGCGCCAGCAGCTTCACAGAGGGGGAGCGTGGCTACACCTTC.

This clone was seen once. This chain uses TRBV13 with TRBJ2-1, with 11 bases lining up with TRBD2. The germline CDR1 and CDR2 sequences are PRHDT and FYEKMQ (reference sequence). This CDR3 contains 14 residues. V shed 4 bases and J 6 bases; nucleotides not matched to a gene: 2. CDR3 in amino acids: CASSSGLAVNEQFF. The CDR3 DNA follows: TGTGCCAGCAGCTCGGGACTAGCGGTCAATGAGCAGTTCTTC.

V usage is TRBV5-4 and J usage is TRBJ1-6; a possible D gene is TRBD1 (5 bases). This CDR3 contains 14 residues. Germline V lookup: CDR1 SGHNT, CDR2 YYREEE (reference sequence). Trimming removed 4 bases at V and 8 bases at J, with 13 bases between. The CDR3 is CASSLGQGDSPLHF. CDR3 in DNA: TGTGCCAGCAGCCTAGGACAAGGTGATTCACCCCTCCACTTT.

The chain recombines TRBV15 with TRBJ2-1; D might be TRBD2 (6 bases). Germline V gene data show CDR1 as LNHNV and CDR2 as YYDKDF (reference sequence). The CDR3 is 15 residues long. Trimming pared 0 bases from V and 9 bases from J, leaving 15 bases between. CDR3 loop: CATSRERDPVREQFF. The CDR3 nucleotides read TGTGCCACCAGCAGAGAGCGGGACCCGGTGCGTGAGCAGTTCTTC.

This clone has only a few counts. The chain has TRBV6-4 and TRBJ2-3; TRBD2 agrees at 7 bases. Trimming took 7 bases from V and 0 from J; bases not matched to a gene: 7. The CDR3 contains 15 residues. Germline assignment: CDR1 MRHNA and CDR2 SNTAGT. For the CDR3, the DNA is TGTGCCAGCAAACCAGGGAGGGACAGCACAGATACGCAGTATTTT. Amino acid sequence: CASKPGRDSTDTQYF.

V usage is TRBV29-1 and J usage is TRBJ1-2; D not certain. V was cut by 4 bases and J by 8 bases, with 11 bases left in between. CDR3 length equals 11 residues. CDR1 SQVTM and CDR2 ANQGSEA come from the germline V gene. The CDR3 DNA follows: TGCAGCGTTGGAGGGCCAAGGGGCTACACCTTC. Protein sequence: CSVGGPRGYTF. Combining the CDR3 with reference TRBV29-1 and TRBJ1-2 gives the whole variable domain SAVISQKPSRDICQRGTSLTIQCQVDSQVTMMFWYRQQPGQSLTLIATANQGSEATYESGFVIDKFPISRPNLTFSTLTVSNMSPEDSSIYLCSVGGPRGYTFGSGTRLTVV.

This clone appeared once. The chain uses TRBV5-3 and TRBJ1-1; no clear D. TRBV5-3 is placed among ORFs of uncertain function. Trimming removed 1 base from V and 0 bases from J, with 10 bases in between. CDR3 length: 15 residues. CDR3 sequence: CARSLLEEVNTEAFF. In DNA, the CDR3 is TGTGCCAGAAGCTTGCTTGAGGAGGTGAACACTGAAGCTTTCTTT.

This rearrangement joins TRBV29-1 to TRBJ1-2; 11 nucleotides align to TRBD1. The CDR3 loop spans 12 amino acids. Germline values: CDR1 SQVTM, CDR2 ANQGSEA. The V segment lost 8 bases and the J segment 4 bases; nucleotides outside the gene matches: 3. Here the CDR3 DNA reads TGCAGCACAGGGACAGGGGGCTATGGCTACACCTTC. Translating gives CSTGTGGYGYTF.

The chain recombines TRBV7-2 with TRBJ2-5; 7 bases line up with TRBD1. The CDR3 length is 15 residues. The V gene's germline CDR1 is SGHTA and CDR2 FQGNSA. J lost 4 bases, V lost 4 bases, and 9 bases had no gene match. As DNA, the CDR3 is TGTGCCAGCAGCTCCCTAGGGACAGACGTAGAGACCCAGTACTTC. Amino acids: CASSSLGTDVETQYF. The full variable domain, with the rest looked up from reference TRBV7-2 and TRBJ2-5, is GAGVSQSPSNKVTEKGKDVELRCDPISGHTALYWYRQSLGQGLEFLIYFQGNSAPDKSGLPSDRFSAERTGGSVSTLTIQRTQQEDSAVYLCASSSLGTDVETQYFGPGTRLLVL.

The rearrangement joins TRBV27 to TRBJ1-1, with 8 bases that match TRBD1. The CDR3 is 21 residues long. J lost 5 bases, V lost 2 bases, and 25 bases had no gene match. The germline CDR1 and CDR2 sequences are MNHEY and SMNVEV (reference sequence). The CDR3 spells CASSLRHGGKIIQGVWTEAFF. The CDR3 nucleotides are TGTGCCAGCAGTTTACGACACGGGGGCAAAATTATACAGGGGGTGTGGACTGAAGCTTTCTTT.

The rearrangement joins TRBV4-2 to TRBJ1-6, with TRBD1 matching over 11 bases. The CDR3 spans 17 residues. Germline V gene sequence: CDR1 LGHNA, CDR2 YNFKEQ. V shed 4 bases, J shed 14 bases, and the junction held 16 bases outside the gene matches. Written as DNA, the CDR3 is TGTGCCAGCAGCCCCCGCTCGGCGGGACAGGGGGTAACGGCCCTCCACTTT. Translating it yields CASSPRSAGQGVTALHF.

J is TRBJ2-1 and V is TRBV6-1; 9 nucleotides agree with TRBD2. V lost 6 bases and J lost 4; bases outside the gene matches: 7. Germline CDR1 is MNHNS and CDR2 is SASEGT. CDR3 length: 15 amino acids. This CDR3 reads CASRTSGNLYNEQFF. The CDR3 DNA reads TGTGCCAGCAGGACTAGCGGCAACCTTTACAATGAGCAGTTCTTC.

The gene calls are TRBV5-1 and TRBJ2-3; D gene uncertain. Trimming removed 0 bases from V and 3 bases from J, with 8 bases in between. The V gene's germline CDR1 is SGHRS and CDR2 YFSETQ. The CDR3 runs 14 residues. CDR3 nucleotide sequence: TGCGCCAGCAGCTTGGGGCAGATGACAGATACGCAGTATTTT. Its protein is CASSLGQMTDTQYF.

The rearrangement joins TRBV6-5 to TRBJ2-1, with D perhaps matching TRBD1 (5 bases). This CDR3 is built from 12 residues. From germline, CDR1 is MNHEY and CDR2 SVGAGI. V was clipped by 6 bases and J by 9 bases, with 12 bases between them. CDR3 amino acids: CASSQGDGEQFF. The DNA of the CDR3 is TGTGCCAGCAGCCAGGGCGACGGTGAGCAGTTCTTC.

The chain is built from TRBV20-1 and TRBJ1-1; 8 bases agree with TRBD1. The germline V gene has CDR1 DFQATT and CDR2 SNEGSKA (reference sequence). Germline trimming cut 4 bases from V and 10 bases from J; bases unmatched to any gene: 5. The CDR3 consists of 11 residues. CDR3 region: CSATDGTGAFF. CDR3 in DNA: TGCAGTGCTACAGACGGGACAGGAGCTTTCTTT.

The V call is TRBV18, the J call TRBJ2-3; D is unclear. This CDR3 contains 14 residues. The V gene's germline CDR1 is KGHSH and CDR2 LQKENI. The V and J ends lost 5 bases and 4 bases respectively, with 13 bases between them. In nucleotides, the CDR3 is TGTGCCAGCTCAGTAAACATTCGGGCAGATACGCAGTATTTT. Translation gives CASSVNIRADTQYF. The variable domain in full, with the rest retrieved from reference TRBV18 and TRBJ2-3, is NAGVMQNPRHLVRRRGQEARLRCSPMKGHSHVYWYRQLPEEGLKFMVYLQKENIIDESGMPKERFSAEFPKEGPSILRIQQVVRGDSAAYFCASSVNIRADTQYFGPGTRLTVL.

The rearrangement links TRBV7-9 to TRBJ2-1; 9 bases align to TRBD1. The length of the CDR3 is 15 residues. From germline, CDR1 is SEHNR and CDR2 FQNEAQ (reference sequence). Trimming took 4 bases from V and 6 from J; bases not matched to a gene: 7. The CDR3 protein is CASSSDRGVFNEQFF. The DNA of the CDR3 is TGTGCCAGCAGCTCCGACAGGGGGGTGTTCAATGAGCAGTTCTTC.

The rearrangement links TRBV18 to TRBJ2-7; TRBD1 is a possible D gene (5 bases). The CDR3 sequence is 13 residues long. The ends were cut back, 6 bases at V and 2 bases at J, with 11 bases in the middle. Germline CDR1 is KGHSH and CDR2 is LQKENI. CDR3 residues: CASSPDRTYEQYF. The DNA for the CDR3 is TGTGCCAGCTCCCCTGACAGAACCTACGAGCAGTACTTC.

The chain has TRBV28 and TRBJ2-7; D might be TRBD1 (6 bases). The CDR3 contains 12 residues. Per germline, CDR1 MDHEN and CDR2 SYDVKM. Trimming left V 2 bases short and J 4 bases short, with 6 bases between. The CDR3 region is CASSLQGYEQYF. The CDR3 nucleotides read TGTGCCAGCAGTTTACAGGGGTACGAGCAGTACTTC.

The V gene is TRBV5-1, the J gene TRBJ2-5; TRBD2 matches at 7 bases. The J segment lost 2 bases and the V segment lost 0 bases, leaving 7 bases of the junction unmatched. Germline assignment: CDR1 SGHRS and CDR2 YFSETQ. This CDR3 has 16 amino acids. CDR3 sequence reads: CASSLAPGGEQETQYF. The CDR3, as DNA: TGCGCCAGCAGCTTGGCCCCGGGGGGAGAACAAGAGACCCAGTACTTC.